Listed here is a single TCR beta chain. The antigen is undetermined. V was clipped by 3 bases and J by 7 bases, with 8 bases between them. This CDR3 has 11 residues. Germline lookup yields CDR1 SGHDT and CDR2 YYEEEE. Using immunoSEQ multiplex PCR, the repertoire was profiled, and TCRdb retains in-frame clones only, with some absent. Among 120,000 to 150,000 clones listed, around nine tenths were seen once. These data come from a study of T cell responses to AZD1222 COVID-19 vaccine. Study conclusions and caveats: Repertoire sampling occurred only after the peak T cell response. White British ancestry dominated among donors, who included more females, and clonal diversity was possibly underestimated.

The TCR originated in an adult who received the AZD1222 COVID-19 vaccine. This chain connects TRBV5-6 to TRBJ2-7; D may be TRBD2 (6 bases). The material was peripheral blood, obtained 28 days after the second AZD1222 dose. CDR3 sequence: CASSSSGEQYF. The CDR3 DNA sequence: TGTGCCAGCAGCTCCAGCGGGGAGCAGTACTTC.